The 27 T cell receptor beta chains below all came from one sample that was sequenced in a study of regulatory T cells in long-lasting Graves disease. Construction of TCR beta libraries relied on iRepertoire HTBI primers and on Arm-PCR targeting CDR3 regions. Using its own MiXCR run on the multiplex PCR reads, TCRdb lists one record per CDR3 protein. This sample has fewer than 550,000 distinct CDR3 sequences; 15% to 20% occur once, and the top ten carry approximately 25%. Time point described: newly diagnosed GD, antithyroid drugs for less than 3 months. Extracted PBMC RNA gave rise to the TCR library. These records were also assigned to another study, of T cells in Graves' hyperthyroidism and ophthalmopathy.

The source was peripheral blood mononuclear cells (PBMCs), collected at new diagnosis, from a patient treated with antithyroid drugs. These receptors originate from a woman in her forties or fifties with Graves disease.

A few counts support this clonotype. The genes are TRBV28 and TRBJ1-2; possibly TRBD1 for D (6 bases). This CDR3 contains 16 residues. Germline V lookup: CDR1 MDHEN, CDR2 SYDVKM. The V and J ends lost 5 bases and 2 bases respectively, with 18 bases between them. The DNA for the CDR3 is TGTGCCAGCAGTCCCGCTCGGGGGGCCTCAAACTATGGCTACACCTTC. Protein sequence: CASSPARGASNYGYTF.

Only a few counts were recorded for this clonotype. V and J are TRBV10-3 and TRBJ2-1; D unclear. Germline V CDR1 and CDR2: ENHRY, SYGVKD. This CDR3 contains 15 residues. The germline V and J ends were trimmed by 7 bases and 0 bases, with 13 bases remaining between them. The CDR3 coding sequence is TGTGCCATCAAGCCGCCCTCGGGCTCCTACAATGAGCAGTTCTTC. Its protein is CAIKPPSGSYNEQFF.

This clonotype has ten or more counts. The chain joins TRBV2 to TRBJ2-7; 7 bases are shared with TRBD1. Germline assignment: CDR1 SNHLY and CDR2 FYNNEI. V was pared by 6 bases and J by 0 bases, with 5 bases of the junction left unmatched. The CDR3 is 14 residues long. CDR3 DNA sequence: TGTGCCAGCAGAGAACAGGGGAACTCCTACGAGCAGTACTTC. Amino acids: CASREQGNSYEQYF. Full variable domain (outside the CDR3, taken from reference TRBV2 and TRBJ2-7): EPEVTQTPSHQVTQMGQEVILRCVPISNHLYFYWYRQILGQKVEFLVSFYNNEISEKSEIFDDQFSVERPDGSNFTLKIRSTKLEDSAMYFCASREQGNSYEQYFGPGTRLTVT.

The chain uses TRBV12-3 or TRBV12-4 and TRBJ2-1, with TRBD2 identical over 14 bases. CDR3 size: 15 residues. V gave up 6 bases and J gave up 5 bases; unmatched junction bases: 3. CDR3 bases: TGTGCCAGCAGCGAGGGACTAGCGGGAGACAATGAGCAGTTCTTC. It codes for CASSEGLAGDNEQFF.

The sample holds many counts of this clonotype. This rearrangement joins TRBV11-2 to TRBJ2-1, with TRBD2 matching over 7 bases. Losses at the gene ends were 0 bases for V and 5 bases for J; bases not matched to a gene: 4. The CDR3 is 15 amino acids. Germline V CDR1 and CDR2: SGHAT, FQNNGV. CDR3 coding DNA: TGTGCCAGCAGCTTAGATTGGGGGGGAAACAATGAGCAGTTCTTC. Protein sequence: CASSLDWGGNNEQFF.

In this sample, this clonotype turned up a few times. This may be a read error, as it is one base from a much larger clone. The chain is built from TRBV28 and TRBJ2-7; 8 positions agree with TRBD1. The V gene's germline CDR1 is MDHEN and CDR2 SYDVKM. Trimming cost V 7 bases and J 2 bases; bases outside gene matches: 4. This CDR3 has 13 amino acids. CDR3 protein: CASTPGGTYEQYF. In DNA form, the CDR3 reads TGTGCCAGCACCCCAGGGGGCACCTACGAGCAGTACTTC.

To note about this clonotype: A much larger clone differs by one base, so this may be a read error. CDR3: CASSRDRGPPLHF. The CDR3 DNA is TGTGCCAGCAGCCGGGACAGAGGGCCACCCCTCCACTTT. The gene calls are TRBV3-1 and TRBJ1-6, with 7 bases aligning to TRBD1. The CDR3 length is 13 residues. Germline CDR1 reads LGHDT; CDR2 reads YNNKEL (reference sequence). V lost 4 bases, J lost 11 bases, and 5 bases stayed unmatched.

This clonotype has only a few counts. This chain uses TRBV5-1 with TRBJ2-7, with TRBD2 identical over 7 bases. The V gene end was trimmed by 4 bases and the J gene end by 5 bases; junction bases not matched to a gene: 9. Germline CDR1 reads SGHRS; CDR2 reads YFSETQ. The CDR3 runs to 14 residues. CDR3 loop: CASSPGLPIDEQYF. The CDR3, as DNA: TGCGCCAGCAGCCCGGGACTACCGATCGACGAGCAGTACTTC.

Many counts were recorded for this clonotype. The chain recombines TRBV24-1 with TRBJ2-5; a weak D match, TRBD2 (5 bases). This CDR3 is built from 14 residues. The V and J ends lost 5 bases and 7 bases respectively, with 16 bases between them. Germline V gives CDR1 KGHDR, CDR2 SFDVKD. Written as DNA, the CDR3 is TGTGCCACCAGTGGTTTCCCGGGGTCGGGGACCCAGTACTTC. Protein: CATSGFPGSGTQYF.

This clonotype was found many times. The chain recombines TRBV5-1 with TRBJ1-6; possible D gene TRBD1, 5 bases. The CDR3 loop spans 15 amino acids. Looked up from germline, CDR1 is SGHRS and CDR2 is YFSETQ. V dropped 4 bases and J dropped 5 bases, with 13 bases sitting between them. The CDR3 DNA reads as TGCGCCAGCAGCACCACCGGGGCCGATAATTCACCCCTCCACTTT. Encoded protein: CASSTTGADNSPLHF.

Ten or more counts support this clonotype. This sequence joins TRBV30 and TRBJ1-2; D not resolved. The V gene's germline CDR1 is GTSNPN and CDR2 SVGIG (reference sequence). V lost 1 base, J lost 10 bases, and 16 bases lay in between. The CDR3 spans 13 residues. For the CDR3, the DNA is TGTGCCTGGAGTGAACGGGTTATTATTGCCTACACCTTC. This codes for CAWSERVIIAYTF.

This clonotype came up a few times. The chain recombines TRBV5-1 with TRBJ1-6, with 7 bases matching TRBD1. Per germline, CDR1 SGHRS and CDR2 YFSETQ. The length of the CDR3 is 17 residues. Trimming at V came to 3 bases and at J to 6 bases, leaving 12 bases not matched to a gene. In nucleotides, the CDR3 is TGCGCCAGCAGCTCTAACCCACAGGGGAACGCTAATTCACCCCTCCACTTT. It is translated as CASSSNPQGNANSPLHF.

This clonotype was seen at least ten times. The CDR3 here is CASSEGTSWGTQYF. CDR3 nucleotide sequence: TGTGCCAGCAGTGAGGGGACTAGCTGGGGTACGCAGTATTTT. The chain joins TRBV6-2 or TRBV6-3 to TRBJ2-3, with TRBD2 matching over 9 bases. The CDR3 totals 14 residues. Germline V CDR1 and CDR2: MNHEY, SVGEGT. Trimming took 5 bases from V and 8 from J; bases not matched to a gene: 8.

This clonotype was observed many times. This chain links TRBV28 with TRBJ1-2; D is perhaps TRBD1 (6 bases). CDR1 is MDHEN, CDR2 SYDVKM, per germline. The germline V and J ends were trimmed by 1 base and 6 bases, with 15 bases remaining between them. CDR3 length: 15 residues. The CDR3 reads CASSLFWGPPHGYTF. Written as DNA, the CDR3 is TGTGCCAGCAGTTTATTTTGGGGGCCCCCCCATGGCTACACCTTC.

This clonotype has a count of ten or more. The chain recombines TRBV5-1 with TRBJ1-4; D call uncertain. The germline gives CDR1 SGHRS, CDR2 YFSETQ. The ends were cut back, 0 bases at V and 8 bases at J, with 11 bases in the middle. The CDR3 length is 14 residues. The CDR3 coding sequence is TGCGCCAGCAGCTTGGAAGGCAGTTCAGAAAAACTGTTTTTT. Amino acids: CASSLEGSSEKLFF. The whole variable domain, filled in from reference TRBV5-1 and TRBJ1-4, reads KAGVTQTPRYLIKTRGQQVTLSCSPISGHRSVSWYQQTPGQGLQFLFEYFSETQRNKGNFPGRFSGRQFSNSRSEMNVSTLELGDSALYLCASSLEGSSEKLFFGSGTQLSVL.

This clonotype was detected ten times or more. This chain connects TRBV12-3 or TRBV12-4 to TRBJ2-7; perhaps TRBD2 as D (6 bases). Between the trimmed V and J ends, which lost 5 bases and 3 bases, there was a span of 11 bases. The CDR3 loop spans 13 amino acids. The chain's CDR3 is CASSGGTLYEQYF. Written as DNA, the CDR3 is TGTGCCAGCAGTGGCGGGACTCTCTACGAGCAGTACTTC.

This clonotype occurred a few times. V is TRBV7-9 and J is TRBJ1-3, with no clear D. V lost 7 bases, J lost 7 bases, and 11 bases lay in between. Germline V gene data show CDR1 as SEHNR and CDR2 as FQNEAQ (reference sequence). The CDR3 runs to 12 residues. CDR3 bases: TGTGCCAGCACCCCGCAGGCGAACACCATATATTTT. It specifies CASTPQANTIYF.

The chain combines TRBV6-1 with TRBJ1-2, with TRBD1 matching 8 bases. CDR1 MNHNS and CDR2 SASEGT come from the germline V gene. Trimming at V came to 8 bases and at J to 0 bases, leaving 8 bases not matched to a gene. This CDR3 is 15 amino acids long. The CDR3 loop reads CASGRDRGANYGYTF. CDR3 nucleotides: TGTGCCAGCGGACGAGACAGGGGAGCTAACTATGGCTACACCTTC.

This clonotype was counted many times. The V call is TRBV12-5, the J call TRBJ1-5; TRBD1 aligns across 7 bases. The V gene end was trimmed by 0 bases and the J gene end by 5 bases; junction bases not matched to a gene: 7. The germline gives CDR1 LGHNT, CDR2 FRNRAP. CDR3 size: 16 residues. DNA of the CDR3: TGTGCTAGTGGTTTGGTCACAGGGGCTCAGGATCAGCCCCAGCATTTT. As protein: CASGLVTGAQDQPQHF. Looking up the rest from reference TRBV12-5 and TRBJ1-5 gives the full variable domain: DARVTQTPRHKVTEMGQEVTMRCQPILGHNTVFWYRQTMMQGLELLAYFRNRAPLDDSGMPKDRFSAEMPDATLATLKIQPSEPRDSAVYFCASGLVTGAQDQPQHFGDGTRLSIL.

This clonotype was seen at least ten times. The chain carries TRBV13 and TRBJ2-3; no definite D call. The CDR3 sequence is 13 residues long. CDR1 and CDR2 (germline): PRHDT, FYEKMQ (reference sequence). V was trimmed by 0 bases and J by 10 bases, leaving 11 bases between them. The CDR3 bases are TGTGCCAGCAGCTTAGGGACTCCGGTTTCGCAGTATTTT. Translating gives CASSLGTPVSQYF. Looking up the rest from reference TRBV13 and TRBJ2-3 gives the full variable domain: AAGVIQSPRHLIKEKRETATLKCYPIPRHDTVYWYQQGPGQDPQFLISFYEKMQSDKGSIPDRFSAQQFSDYHSELNMSSLELGDSALYFCASSLGTPVSQYFGPGTRLTVL.

The chain has TRBV7-8 and TRBJ1-5, with D tentatively TRBD1 (5 bases). CDR3 length equals 14 residues. Trimming removed 5 bases from V and 9 bases from J, with 17 bases in between. Germline CDR1 and CDR2: SGHVS and FQNEAQ. CDR3 DNA: TGTGCCAGCAGCCAAGGGACCTCCTGGATGCCCCAGCATTTT. This codes for CASSQGTSWMPQHF.

The chain employs TRBV6-1 and TRBJ1-5; D may be TRBD1 (5 bases). CDR1 and CDR2 from the germline V gene are MNHNS and SASEGT. This CDR3 is built from 14 residues. Trimming left V 4 bases short and J 2 bases short, with 9 bases between. CDR3 sequence: CASSAGSGNQPQHF. CDR3 in DNA: TGTGCCAGCAGTGCAGGGTCGGGCAATCAGCCCCAGCATTTT.

This clonotype has at least ten counts. The chain links TRBV6-5 to TRBJ2-1; TRBD1 is a possible D gene (6 bases). V shed 4 bases and J shed 12 bases, with 13 bases lying between them. Germline CDR1 is MNHEY and CDR2 is SVGAGI. The CDR3 is 12 residues long. The CDR3 nucleotides read TGTGCCAGCAGTTCACGGGCCAGGGGGCAGTTCTTC. Its translation is CASSSRARGQFF.

At least ten counts were recorded for this clonotype. This chain joins TRBV14 and TRBJ2-7, with D perhaps matching TRBD2 (5 bases). CDR3 length: 13 amino acids. Germline CDR1 and CDR2: SGHDN and FVKESK. Trimming took off 0 bases at V and 2 bases at J, with 5 bases between the two ends. The CDR3 is CASSQDSAYEQYF. In nucleotides, the CDR3 is TGTGCCAGCAGCCAAGATAGCGCCTACGAGCAGTACTTC.

This clonotype was counted many times. This sequence joins TRBV28 and TRBJ1-6; a weak D match, TRBD1 (5 bases). The CDR3 sequence is 17 residues long. From germline, CDR1 is MDHEN and CDR2 SYDVKM. The ends were cut back, 6 bases at V and 2 bases at J, with 17 bases in the middle. The CDR3 is CASRPSGTITYNSPLHF. DNA for the CDR3: TGTGCCAGCAGGCCTTCCGGGACGATTACCTATAATTCACCCCTCCACTTT.

There are many counts of this clonotype. This chain uses TRBV2 with TRBJ2-7, with D perhaps matching TRBD2 (6 bases). The germline V gene has CDR1 SNHLY and CDR2 FYNNEI. Trimming shortened V by 8 bases and J by 6 bases, and 17 bases separated the two germline ends. This CDR3 has 13 residues. The CDR3 reads CASGGTLPIEQYF. The CDR3 nucleotides read TGTGCCAGCGGGGGGACTCTCCCCATCGAGCAGTACTTC.

This clonotype has just a few counts. V and J are TRBV24-1 and TRBJ2-2; possibly TRBD1 for D (6 bases). Between the trimmed V and J ends, which lost 3 bases and 7 bases, there was a span of 11 bases. The CDR3 runs 14 residues. Germline V CDR1 and CDR2: KGHDR, SFDVKD. Here the CDR3 DNA reads TGTGCCACCAGTGATCTGGACAGAATCGGGGAGCTGTTTTTT. Amino acids: CATSDLDRIGELFF.